The rows below give T cell receptor beta chains drawn from one sample of a study of T cell repertoires in cytomegalovirus infection. TCRdb re-analysed the reads in MiXCR, keeping a single row per CDR3 protein. The sample lists 200,000 to 300,000 distinct CDR3 sequences; roughly an eighth were seen once. The sample consisted of PBMCs. The source of these receptors is a human donor in good health (CMV status not recorded). Some clones in this sample may be carry-over from other donors' samples. The CDR3 runs from the conserved cysteine through the conserved F or W. D genes are given only for firm matches. Expanded clones are given a class, and other clones once, few, many or no size at all.

j_call v_call clone_size d_call cdr3_aa cdr3_nt
TRBJ1-4 TRBV11-2 many . CASSPGTTTNEKLFF TGTGCCAGCAGCCCCGGGACAACTACTAATGAAAAACTGTTTTTT
TRBJ2-7 TRBV15 . . CATSRQGRYEQYF TGTGCCACCAGCAGACAGGGGAGGTACGAGCAGTACTTC
TRBJ1-5 TRBV12-3/TRBV12-4 many TRBD1 CASSTRGIKPQHF TGTGCCAGCAGTACCAGGGGGATTAAGCCCCAGCATTTT
TRBJ2-5 TRBV12-3/TRBV12-4 many TRBD1 CASSRGQGTGGGETQYF TGTGCCAGCAGCCGGGGTCAAGGGACAGGGGGGGGTGAGACCCAGTACTTC
TRBJ1-1 TRBV7-9 few . CASSRRQDEAFF TGTGCCAGCAGCCGGCGACAGGATGAAGCTTTCTTT
TRBJ2-1 TRBV6-1 many . CASSSGQSRRDFLNNEQFF TGTGCCAGCAGTTCGGGACAGTCACGCCGGGACTTCCTCAACAATGAGCAGTTCTTC
TRBJ2-2 TRBV7-8 many TRBD2 CASKATSGGELFF TGTGCCAGCAAGGCGACTAGCGGCGGGGAGCTGTTTTTT
TRBJ2-7 TRBV10-3 few TRBD2 CAISQTSGGYEQYF TGTGCCATCAGTCAAACTAGCGGGGGTTACGAGCAGTACTTC
TRBJ1-3 TRBV7-9 many . CASSQRRISGNTIYF TGTGCCAGCAGCCAACGACGGATCTCTGGAAACACCATATATTTT
TRBJ2-5 TRBV7-7 many . CASSLARDQETQYF TGTGCTAGCAGCTTAGCTCGGGACCAAGAGACCCAGTACTTC
TRBJ1-1 TRBV20-1 . . CSASVPGKPEAFF TGCAGTGCTAGTGTTCCAGGGAAACCTGAAGCTTTCTTT
TRBJ2-3 TRBV7-2 many . CASSLVTRSGDTQYF TGTGCCAGCAGCTTAGTGACTAGATCCGGAGATACGCAGTATTTT
TRBJ2-5 TRBV20-1 . . CSARPPAGGETQYF TGCAGTGCTAGACCCCCGGCCGGTGGAGAGACCCAGTACTTC
TRBJ2-3 TRBV20-1 . TRBD2 CSASRRTRSPDTQYF TGCAGTGCTAGCCGTCGGACTAGATCCCCAGATACGCAGTATTTT
TRBJ2-7 TRBV19 . TRBD1 CASSMKETGNYEQYF TGTGCCAGTAGTATGAAGGAGACAGGGAACTACGAGCAGTACTTC